Here is one T cell receptor beta chain with its context. Its antigen remains unknown. PCR used 60 Vbeta primers and 13 Jbeta primers. TCRdb's table, derived via immunoSEQ multiplex PCR, lists solely in-frame clones and lacks some. The sample shows around 170,000 clones, 80% to 85% of them seen only once. The data derive from a study of cytomegalovirus exposure and HLA in healthy donors. Whole-study context: The study's early data release held some 85 million unique TCRs from HLA-typed donors.

Regarding the study as a whole: Association of a missense DCLRE1C variant with TCR beta V- and J-gene trimming was reported in a later analysis. When presence/absence was analysed, sequencing depth was taken to be roughly uniform across donors. Cytomegalovirus status, reportedly, was diagnosed with high specificity and sensitivity by the classifier.

This CDR3 comprises 16 residues. Germline V lookup: CDR1 SGHTA, CDR2 FQGNSA. Trimming pared 0 bases from V and 0 bases from J, leaving 8 bases between. The specimen sequenced was PBMCs. The sequence was collected from a woman aged 18-29 years in good health and CMV-seronegative. The gene calls are TRBV7-2 and TRBJ2-2, with D possibly TRBD2 on 6 matching bases. The CDR3 protein is CASSLARGSNTGELFF. As DNA, the CDR3 is TGTGCCAGCAGCTTAGCGCGGGGATCGAACACCGGGGAGCTGTTTTTT.